This TCR beta chain was observed in a study of technical replicates of blood from several donors. Method: immunoSEQ multiplex PCR; TCRdb's copy keeps in-frame clones and lacks some. Seen here are 75,000 to 95,000 clones, 75% to 95% observed once, and the top ten hold roughly 0.3%. Sequencing was done on a sample of T cells isolated from PBMCs. This TCR came from a human donor in good health.

CDR3 bases: TGTGCCAGCAGCCCCAGGCTAAGCTCCTACAATGAGCAGTTCTTC. Its translation is CASSPRLSSYNEQFF. The V and J genes are TRBV7-9 and TRBJ2-1; no definite D call. CDR1 and CDR2 (germline): SEHNR, FQNEAQ (reference sequence). The V end was cut by 5 bases, the J end by 0 bases, with 11 bases between. CDR3 length equals 15 residues.